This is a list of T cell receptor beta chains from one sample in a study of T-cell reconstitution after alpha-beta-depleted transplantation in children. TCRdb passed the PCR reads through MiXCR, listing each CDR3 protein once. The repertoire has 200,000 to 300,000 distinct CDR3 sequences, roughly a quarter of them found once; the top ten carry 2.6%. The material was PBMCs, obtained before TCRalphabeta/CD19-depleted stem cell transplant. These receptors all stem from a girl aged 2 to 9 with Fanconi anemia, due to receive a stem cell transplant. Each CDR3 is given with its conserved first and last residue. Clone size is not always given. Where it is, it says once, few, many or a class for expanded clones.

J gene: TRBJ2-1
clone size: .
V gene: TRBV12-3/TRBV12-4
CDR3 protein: CASSRGGSHNEQFF

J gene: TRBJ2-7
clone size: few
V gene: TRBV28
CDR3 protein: CASSLPLIDRGSYEQYF

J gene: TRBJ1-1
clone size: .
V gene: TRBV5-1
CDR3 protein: CASSLEPIPTEAFF

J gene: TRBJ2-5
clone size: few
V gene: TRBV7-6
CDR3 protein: CASSGTEETQYF

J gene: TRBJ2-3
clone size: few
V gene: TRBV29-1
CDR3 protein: CSVRTSYSTDTQYF

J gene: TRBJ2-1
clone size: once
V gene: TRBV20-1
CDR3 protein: CSAREASGSSYNEQFF

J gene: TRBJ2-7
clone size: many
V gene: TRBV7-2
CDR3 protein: CASSLRTLYEQYF

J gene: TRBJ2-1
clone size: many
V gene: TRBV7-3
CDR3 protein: CASSLGPSVEQFF

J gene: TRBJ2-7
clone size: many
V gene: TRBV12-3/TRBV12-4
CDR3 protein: CASSFLRDPYEQYF

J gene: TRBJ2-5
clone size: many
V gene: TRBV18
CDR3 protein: CASSRERETQYF

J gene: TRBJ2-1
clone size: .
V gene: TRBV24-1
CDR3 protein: CATSDPLAGGGGNEQFF

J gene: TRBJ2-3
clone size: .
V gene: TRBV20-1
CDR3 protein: CSATPGLKGDTQYF

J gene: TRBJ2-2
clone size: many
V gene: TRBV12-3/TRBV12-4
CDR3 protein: CASSGGLTGELFF

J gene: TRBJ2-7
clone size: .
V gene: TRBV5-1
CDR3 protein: CASSLHTGHGGNEQYF

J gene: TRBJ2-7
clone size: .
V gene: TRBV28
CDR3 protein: CATLGGTSVYEQYF

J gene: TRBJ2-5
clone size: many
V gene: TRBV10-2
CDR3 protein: CASSKGAGTQYF

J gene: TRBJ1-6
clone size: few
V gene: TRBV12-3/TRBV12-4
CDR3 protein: CASSRGWAGTGVRSPLHF

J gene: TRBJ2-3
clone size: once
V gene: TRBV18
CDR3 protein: CASSPPGGQTDTQYF

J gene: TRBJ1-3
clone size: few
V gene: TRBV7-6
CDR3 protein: CASSPRQGASGNTIYF

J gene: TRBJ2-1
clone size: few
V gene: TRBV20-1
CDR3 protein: CSARLALYNEQFF

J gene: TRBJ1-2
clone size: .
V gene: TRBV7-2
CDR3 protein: CASSLGNEDYGYTF

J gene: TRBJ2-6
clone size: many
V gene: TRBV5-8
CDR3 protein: CASSNRAAGANVLTF

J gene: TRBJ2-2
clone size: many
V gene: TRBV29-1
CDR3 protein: CSVASDLTGELFF

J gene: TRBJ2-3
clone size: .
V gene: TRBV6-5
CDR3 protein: CASSYLIQGINDTQYF

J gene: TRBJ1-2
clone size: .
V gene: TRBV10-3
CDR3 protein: CAISEREGSSYGYTF